The 26 T cell receptor beta chains listed next were all sequenced from one sample in a study of CD8 T cells in ankylosing spondylitis. TCRdb fed the 5' RACE reads into MiXCR, producing one record per CDR3 protein. The sample holds 160,000 or so distinct CDR3 sequences, 9.5% to 10% seen once. Source material: blood, either unsorted or a sorted T cell fraction (not recorded which). These receptors came from a female donor with ankylosing spondylitis or in good health (not recorded which).

This clonotype has a handful of counts. V gene TRBV12-3 or TRBV12-4 combines with J gene TRBJ2-1; a possible D gene is TRBD2 (6 bases). Trimming cost V 8 bases and J 4 bases, with 15 bases left between them. The CDR3 loop spans 14 amino acids. CDR3 loop: CASGYSSGYNEQFF. CDR3 nucleotides: TGTGCCAGCGGGTATAGTAGCGGTTACAATGAGCAGTTCTTC.

This clonotype was detected a few times. The chain links TRBV4-3 to TRBJ1-1; no clear D gene. V gave up 0 bases and J gave up 3 bases, with 11 bases separating them. CDR1 is LGHNA, CDR2 YSLEER, per germline. The CDR3 contains 15 residues. The CDR3 loop reads CASSQDKGADTEAFF. The CDR3, as DNA: TGCGCCAGCAGCCAAGATAAGGGTGCAGACACTGAAGCTTTCTTT.

This clonotype was counted ten times or more. V and J are TRBV12-3 or TRBV12-4 and TRBJ2-2, with a weak D call TRBD1 (6 bases). CDR3 length equals 17 residues. Trimming left V 9 bases short and J 3 bases short, with 23 bases between. This CDR3 reads CASGRIIQGQYTGELFF. CDR3 in DNA: TGTGCCAGTGGCCGCATCATCCAAGGACAGTACACCGGGGAGCTGTTTTTT.

This clonotype turned up a few times. The J gene is TRBJ2-3, the V gene TRBV9, with 8 positions matching TRBD2. The V and J ends lost 0 bases and 3 bases, in that order; junction bases with no gene match: 6. The germline CDR1 and CDR2 sequences are SGDLS and YYNGEE. The CDR3 has 16 residues. As DNA, the CDR3 is TGTGCCAGCAGCGTAGGTAACGGGAGGGCAACAGATACGCAGTATTTT. Amino acid sequence: CASSVGNGRATDTQYF.

This clonotype has just a few counts. The chain carries TRBV7-2 and TRBJ1-1; 9 bases map to TRBD1. The CDR3 contains 14 residues. Germline trimming cut 6 bases from V and 6 bases from J; bases unmatched to any gene: 8. Germline CDR1 SGHTA, CDR2 FQGNSA. The DNA for the CDR3 is TGTGCCAGCAGACCCGGGACAGGGTTCTCTGAAGCTTTCTTT. Its translation: CASRPGTGFSEAFF.

This clonotype was picked up many times. The chain is built from TRBV29-1 and TRBJ2-1; D is unclear. In germline, CDR1 is SQVTM, CDR2 ANQGSEA. V was cut by 5 bases and J by 3 bases, with 14 bases left in between. The CDR3 spans 14 residues. CDR3 protein: CSVRFERGYNEQFF. The CDR3, as DNA: TGCAGCGTTAGGTTCGAGCGAGGCTACAATGAGCAGTTCTTC.

The V gene is TRBV20-1, the J gene TRBJ2-2; no definite D call. V lost 0 bases and J 4 bases, leaving 6 bases between the germline ends. The CDR3 consists of 13 residues. The germline CDR1 and CDR2 sequences are DFQATT and SNEGSKA (reference sequence). As DNA, the CDR3 is TGCAGTGCTAGAGATGCTTCCACCGGGGAGCTGTTTTTT. It specifies CSARDASTGELFF.

The chain has TRBV27 and TRBJ2-3, with 9 nucleotides matching TRBD2. V gave up 7 bases and J gave up 5 bases; unmatched junction bases: 10. Germline assignment: CDR1 MNHEY and CDR2 SMNVEV (reference sequence). The CDR3 sequence is 15 residues long. The CDR3 loop reads CASTWAGGGKDTQYF. CDR3 DNA: TGTGCCAGCACGTGGGCGGGAGGGGGAAAAGATACGCAGTATTTT.

The V and J genes are TRBV6-2 or TRBV6-3 and TRBJ2-1; the match to TRBD1 covers 9 bases. This CDR3 is 15 amino acids long. The J segment lost 7 bases and the V segment lost 0 bases, leaving 4 bases of the junction unmatched. Germline V CDR1 and CDR2: MNHEY, SVGEGT. CDR3 residues: CASSYSRQGGNEQFF. CDR3 DNA sequence: TGTGCCAGCAGTTACTCGCGACAGGGGGGTAATGAGCAGTTCTTC.

This clonotype was counted between two and nine times. CDR3 in DNA: TGTGCCAGCAGCGGACAGGGGGCCAACTATGGCTACACCTTC. It codes for CASSGQGANYGYTF. The rearrangement links TRBV7-9 to TRBJ1-2; 11 bases align to TRBD1. CDR1 and CDR2 from the germline V gene are SEHNR and FQNEAQ (reference sequence). The CDR3 loop spans 14 amino acids. Germline trimming cut 5 bases from V and 2 bases from J; bases unmatched to any gene: 1.

This clonotype was seen a handful of times. The chain combines TRBV7-6 with TRBJ2-5; D is unclear. This CDR3 has 15 amino acids. Trimming shortened V by 5 bases and J by 2 bases, and 15 bases separated the two germline ends. Germline loops: CDR1 SGHVS, CDR2 FNYEAQ. Written as DNA, the CDR3 is TGTGCCAGCAGCCTATCCCAAGCATTTCAAGAGACCCAGTACTTC. Amino acid sequence: CASSLSQAFQETQYF.

This clonotype appeared many times. The chain links TRBV5-1 to TRBJ1-1, with D unresolved. V lost 2 bases and J 0 bases, leaving 11 bases between the germline ends. The germline V gene encodes CDR1 SGHRS and CDR2 YFSETQ. This CDR3 is built from 15 residues. CDR3 sequence (DNA): TGCGCCAGCAGCTTTGGTCGGGGAATGAACACTGAAGCTTTCTTT. Its protein product is CASSFGRGMNTEAFF.

This clonotype was counted between two and nine times. This chain connects TRBV20-1 to TRBJ2-7; 7 bases agree with TRBD1. Germline CDR1 DFQATT, CDR2 SNEGSKA (reference sequence). CDR3 length: 15 residues. V was pared by 6 bases and J by 6 bases, with 17 bases of the junction left unmatched. This CDR3 is CSAPKSGQAGLEQYF. Written as DNA, the CDR3 is TGCAGTGCGCCAAAAAGCGGACAGGCGGGCCTCGAGCAGTACTTC.

This clonotype was picked up one time. The V and J genes are TRBV9 and TRBJ2-2; 8 positions agree with TRBD1. The germline gives CDR1 SGDLS, CDR2 YYNGEE. The CDR3 spans 16 residues. Germline trimming cut 0 bases from V and 3 bases from J; bases unmatched to any gene: 4. The CDR3 bases are TGTGCCAGCAGCGTAGGAAGGACAGGGTACACCGGGGAGCTGTTTTTT. Translated, it gives CASSVGRTGYTGELFF.

The sample holds a few counts of this clonotype. This rearrangement joins TRBV27 to TRBJ2-1; 10 nucleotides line up with TRBD2. CDR1 MNHEY and CDR2 SMNVEV come from the germline V gene (reference sequence). The J segment lost 7 bases and the V segment lost 5 bases, leaving 11 bases of the junction unmatched. This CDR3 has 16 amino acids. The CDR3 DNA sequence: TGTGCCAGCAGTCCCTCCCCCGGGACTAGCGTGAATGAGCAGTTCTTC. Protein sequence: CASSPSPGTSVNEQFF.

This clonotype was detected many times. This chain links TRBV12-3 or TRBV12-4 with TRBJ2-7; D perhaps matches TRBD2 (6 bases). V gave up 3 bases and J gave up 3 bases, with 15 bases separating them. The CDR3 extends over 15 amino acids. The CDR3 spells CASSFYPGVDYEQYF. The CDR3 nucleotides read TGTGCCAGCAGTTTTTACCCGGGAGTGGACTACGAGCAGTACTTC.

This clonotype has ten or more counts. CDR3 residues: CATSDSGQGAPNTGELFF. CDR3 DNA: TGTGCCACCAGTGATTCGGGACAGGGCGCACCGAACACCGGGGAGCTGTTTTTT. The chain recombines TRBV24-1 with TRBJ2-2; 9 nucleotides agree with TRBD1. The ends lost 2 bases at V and 0 bases at J; junction bases unmatched: 6. CDR1 is KGHDR and CDR2 is SFDVKD in the germline V gene. The CDR3 extends over 18 amino acids.

V is TRBV20-1 and J is TRBJ1-3; a possible D gene is TRBD1 (5 bases). Deletions cut 6 bases from V and 0 bases from J, with 15 bases between. Germline CDR1 reads DFQATT; CDR2 reads SNEGSKA (reference sequence). The CDR3 is 15 residues long. The CDR3 DNA reads as TGCAGTGCCGGGGCCTTCCTGAGCTCTGGAAACACCATATATTTT. It codes for CSAGAFLSSGNTIYF.

This clonotype has a handful of counts. The chain is built from TRBV20-1 and TRBJ2-2, with 8 bases matching TRBD1. The CDR3 is 15 amino acids. The J segment lost 0 bases and the V segment lost 5 bases, leaving 5 bases of the junction unmatched. The germline V gene encodes CDR1 DFQATT and CDR2 SNEGSKA (reference sequence). The CDR3 sequence is CSARPGQANTGELFF. In DNA form, the CDR3 reads TGCAGTGCTCGACCGGGACAGGCGAACACCGGGGAGCTGTTTTTT.

The V gene is TRBV11-2, the J gene TRBJ2-2; D is possibly TRBD1 or TRBD2 (7 bases each). V was shortened by 10 bases and J by 3 bases, with 12 bases between the two germline ends. The germline V gene has CDR1 SGHAT and CDR2 FQNNGV. The CDR3 is 13 residues long. CDR3 DNA sequence: TGTGCCACCAGGGGGGGGGACACCGGGGAGCTGTTTTTT. It is translated as CATRGGDTGELFF.

The rearrangement joins TRBV12-5 to TRBJ2-3; D tentatively fits TRBD1 or TRBD2 (5 bases each). Trimming took off 4 bases at V and 4 bases at J, with 18 bases between the two ends. Germline-derived CDR1 and CDR2 are LGHNT and FRNRAP. This CDR3 contains 16 residues. The chain's CDR3 is CASGSPGPPWADTQYF. In DNA form, the CDR3 reads TGTGCTAGTGGTTCCCCGGGACCACCTTGGGCAGATACGCAGTATTTT.

The sample holds many counts of this clonotype. The chain has TRBV20-1 and TRBJ2-1; TRBD2 might be the D (5 bases). The CDR3 sequence is 14 residues long. The V gene lost 6 bases and the J gene lost 2 bases, with 14 bases spanning the gap. CDR1 DFQATT and CDR2 SNEGSKA come from the germline V gene (reference sequence). The CDR3, as DNA: TGCAGTGCACGGACTGGTAAGACCTACAATGAGCAGTTCTTC. It yields the protein CSARTGKTYNEQFF.

This clonotype was found a few times. This CDR3 is CATAGQGFGLADTQYF. Written as DNA, the CDR3 is TGTGCCACCGCGGGACAGGGGTTTGGGCTTGCAGATACGCAGTATTTT. This chain connects TRBV10-3 to TRBJ2-3; the match to TRBD1 covers 10 bases. J lost 4 bases, V lost 10 bases, and 14 bases had no gene match. The CDR3 spans 16 residues. Germline-derived CDR1 and CDR2 are ENHRY and SYGVKD.

At least ten counts were recorded for this clonotype. The rearrangement links TRBV7-9 to TRBJ2-7; D may be TRBD1 (6 bases). Germline V gene sequence: CDR1 SEHNR, CDR2 FQNEAQ (reference sequence). Trimming cost V 5 bases and J 7 bases, with 24 bases left between them. This CDR3 comprises 16 residues. The CDR3, as DNA: TGTGCCAGCAGCAATCAGGGGTCTCCCTCTTCGGAGGAGCAGTACTTC. The encoded protein is CASSNQGSPSSEEQYF. The full variable domain, with the rest looked up from reference TRBV7-9 and TRBJ2-7, is DTGVSQNPRHKITKRGQNVTFRCDPISEHNRLYWYRQTLGQGPEFLTYFQNEAQLEKSRLLSDRFSAERPKGSFSTLEIQRTEQGDSAMYLCASSNQGSPSSEEQYFGPGTRLTVT.

This clonotype has a count of ten or more. The chain combines TRBV14 with TRBJ2-7; no reliable D call. Per germline, CDR1 SGHDN and CDR2 FVKESK. V was clipped by 2 bases and J by 4 bases, with 15 bases between them. This CDR3 has 15 residues. The CDR3 loop is CASSQFGPTRYEQYF. CDR3 nucleotides: TGTGCCAGCAGCCAATTCGGACCGACGAGATACGAGCAGTACTTC.

The genes are TRBV5-4 and TRBJ2-1, with TRBD1 as a possible D gene (5 bases). CDR3 length equals 13 residues. V was trimmed by 5 bases and J by 3 bases, leaving 9 bases between them. In germline, CDR1 is SGHNT, CDR2 YYREEE (reference sequence). As DNA, the CDR3 is TGTGCCAGCAGTGGACAAAACTACAATGAGCAGTTCTTC. This encodes CASSGQNYNEQFF.